Below, 25 T cell receptor beta chains from the same sample are listed, as sequenced in a study of monozygotic twins with inflammatory bowel disease. TCRdb reprocessed the 5' RACE reads, with one entry per CDR3 protein and no DNA. The repertoire table contains approximately 400,000 distinct CDR3 sequences. The sample taken for sequencing was blood. The receptor source for this set is a human donor with ulcerative colitis or Crohn's disease, or a healthy co-twin of an affected twin (not recorded which).

This chain joins TRBV20-1 and TRBJ2-1; TCRdb reports TRBD1, a call that lacks DNA to check it against. The CDR3 loop spans 14 amino acids. CDR1 and CDR2 (germline): DFQATT, SNEGSKA (reference sequence). The CDR3 sequence: CSARDSGGLNEQFF.

This chain uses TRBV11-2 with TRBJ1-1. The CDR3 is 15 amino acids. Per the germline V gene, CDR1 is SGHAT and CDR2 is FQNNGV. CDR3 sequence reads: CASSLDRRDHTEAFF.

This chain connects TRBV5-1 to TRBJ2-2; as DNA is missing, the TRBD1 call by TCRdb cannot be tested. Germline CDR1 SGHRS, CDR2 YFSETQ. There are 14 residues in the CDR3. The CDR3 spells CASRWGKNTGELFF.

The J gene is TRBJ1-1, the V gene TRBV7-9; TCRdb picks TRBD1, but there is no DNA to check that call. The CDR3 totals 15 residues. Germline V gene sequence: CDR1 SEHNR, CDR2 FQNEAQ (reference sequence). The CDR3 spells CASSLAGGGDTEAFF.

The rearrangement uses TRBV12-3 or TRBV12-4 and TRBJ1-5. The CDR3 is made up of 15 amino acids. The CDR3 reads CASTTEGYSNQPQHF.

The rearrangement links TRBV15 to TRBJ2-2; TCRdb reports TRBD2, a call that lacks DNA to check it against. The germline gives CDR1 LNHNV, CDR2 YYDKDF (reference sequence). This CDR3 is built from 20 residues. CDR3 loop: CATSRVLTRNAKGITGELFF.

This rearrangement joins TRBV5-5 to TRBJ1-2; TCRdb gives TRBD1 as the D gene, but with no DNA this cannot be confirmed. This CDR3 is 16 amino acids long. The V gene's germline CDR1 is SGHKS and CDR2 YYEKEE (reference sequence). The CDR3 region is CASSRGVTGRNYGYTF.

The V gene is TRBV28, the J gene TRBJ1-2; TCRdb picks TRBD1, but there is no DNA to check that call. The CDR3 extends over 16 amino acids. Germline V gives CDR1 MDHEN, CDR2 SYDVKM. The CDR3 here is CASRLDGGVANYGYTF.

V gene TRBV7-8 combines with J gene TRBJ1-4; the D gene TCRdb calls, TRBD1, cannot be checked with no DNA. Germline V gene lookup returns CDR1 SGHVS and CDR2 FQNEAQ. The CDR3 contains 15 residues. This chain's CDR3 is CASSTAGTGMKKLFF.

The V gene is TRBV7-6, the J gene TRBJ1-1. Germline V gene data show CDR1 as SGHVS and CDR2 as FNYEAQ. This CDR3 is built from 14 residues. The CDR3 here is CASSLDPTATEAFF.

The chain combines TRBV6-5 with TRBJ2-1; there is no DNA to check the TCRdb D call of TRBD1. This CDR3 comprises 16 residues. The germline CDR1 and CDR2 sequences are MNHEY and SVGAGI. The CDR3 sequence is CASSYGPGGTYNEQFF.

The chain recombines TRBV7-9 with TRBJ1-4; there is no DNA to check the TCRdb D call of TRBD1. The CDR3 runs 12 residues. Germline CDR1 SEHNR, CDR2 FQNEAQ (reference sequence). The CDR3 is CAGASTNEKLFF.

The V gene is TRBV7-2, the J gene TRBJ2-3; TCRdb's D call, TRBD1, is unchecked because there is no DNA. This CDR3 region has 15 residues. Germline V gene lookup returns CDR1 SGHTA and CDR2 FQGNSA. The CDR3 loop is CASRPGQGLTDTQYF.

The V and J genes are TRBV20-1 and TRBJ2-6; TCRdb picks TRBD1, but there is no DNA to check that call. The CDR3 loop spans 15 amino acids. CDR1 is DFQATT, CDR2 SNEGSKA, per germline (reference sequence). CDR3 region: CSAQDRGSGANVLTF.

The chain uses TRBV20-1 and TRBJ2-3; there is no DNA to check the TCRdb D call of TRBD2. The CDR3 is made up of 17 amino acids. Germline CDR1 reads DFQATT; CDR2 reads SNEGSKA (reference sequence). CDR3 protein: CSARDLRTSAPTDTQYF.

The chain carries TRBV12-3 or TRBV12-4 and TRBJ2-3; the TCRdb D gene call, TRBD2, has no DNA to confirm it. This CDR3 has 17 residues. The CDR3 protein is CASSFGRGRTGEDTQYF.

The rearrangement joins TRBV29-1 to TRBJ2-1. CDR3 length equals 15 residues. Germline CDR1 and CDR2: SQVTM and ANQGSEA. This CDR3 is CSVELSDRRHNEQFF.

The chain uses TRBV29-1 and TRBJ2-5; TCRdb calls TRBD2, which cannot be checked without DNA. Germline assignment: CDR1 SQVTM and CDR2 ANQGSEA. There are 15 residues in the CDR3. This chain's CDR3 is CSVEGRLAGQETQYF.

The V call is TRBV2, the J call TRBJ2-1; TCRdb's assignment of TRBD1 cannot be checked, as there is no DNA. CDR3 length: 14 residues. The V gene's germline CDR1 is SNHLY and CDR2 FYNNEI. The CDR3 region is CASRSRQGRNEQFF.

The rearrangement links TRBV2 to TRBJ2-6; absent DNA, TCRdb's TRBD1 call cannot be checked. Germline V gene lookup returns CDR1 SNHLY and CDR2 FYNNEI. There are 17 residues in the CDR3. The CDR3 here is CASRRTGGEGGANVLTF.

J is TRBJ1-4 and V is TRBV27; absent DNA, TCRdb's TRBD1 call cannot be checked. This CDR3 contains 12 residues. Germline values: CDR1 MNHEY, CDR2 SMNVEV (reference sequence). The CDR3 region is CASSLGDGKLFF. Based on the CDR3 plus reference TRBV27 and TRBJ1-4, the full variable domain is EAQVTQNPRYLITVTGKKLTVTCSQNMNHEYMSWYRQDPGLGLRQIYYSMNVEVTDKGDVPEGYKVSRKEKRNFPLILESPSPNQTSLYFCASSLGDGKLFFGSGTQLSVL.

The rearrangement uses TRBV7-8 and TRBJ2-7; absent DNA, TCRdb's TRBD1 call cannot be checked. Germline CDR1 is SGHVS and CDR2 is FQNEAQ. The CDR3 spans 14 residues. The CDR3 sequence is CASSLQTETYEQYF.

The V call is TRBV7-2, the J call TRBJ2-3; TCRdb gives TRBD1 as the D gene, but with no DNA this cannot be confirmed. In germline, CDR1 is SGHTA, CDR2 FQGNSA. The CDR3 extends over 15 amino acids. CDR3 residues: CASSLRGQGADTQYF.

CDR3 residues: CASSLRRTGGRETQYF. The V call is TRBV7-9, the J call TRBJ2-5; TCRdb's D call, TRBD1, is unchecked because there is no DNA. Germline V gene lookup returns CDR1 SEHNR and CDR2 FQNEAQ (reference sequence). This CDR3 has 16 residues. The full variable domain, its missing parts supplied by reference TRBV7-9 and TRBJ2-5, is DTGVSQNPRHKITKRGQNVTFRCDPISEHNRLYWYRQTLGQGPEFLTYFQNEAQLEKSRLLSDRFSAERPKGSFSTLEIQRTEQGDSAMYLCASSLRRTGGRETQYFGPGTRLLVL.

The chain links TRBV20-1 to TRBJ2-7. CDR3 length: 13 residues. CDR1 is DFQATT, CDR2 SNEGSKA, per germline (reference sequence). CDR3 protein: CSASLRSAYEQYF.